These T cell receptor beta chains were read from a single sample in a study of molecular identifiers for immune sequencing clone quantification. One entry per CDR3 protein results from TCRdb running MiXCR on the PCR reads. Altogether some 320,000 distinct CDR3 sequences are present, 24% being singletons, with the ten largest covering around 0.76%. Sample: naive CD8+ T cells from blood, with Jurkat cell RNA spiked in. Receptors were obtained from a human donor in good health. Some libraries in this study had Jurkat cell RNA spiked in. The CDR3 runs from the conserved cysteine through the conserved F or W. D genes are given only for firm matches. The size field is filled for only some rows; it gives once, few, many or a size class.

>.|TRBV4-3|TRBJ2-1|14|.
CASSQGLRDNEQFF
TGCGCCAGCAGCCAAGGTTTGAGGGACAATGAGCAGTTCTTC
>.|TRBV27|TRBJ2-3|14|few
CASSSWVSPDTQYF
TGTGCCAGCAGTTCGTGGGTATCCCCAGATACGCAGTATTTT
>.|TRBV15|TRBJ2-1|18|.
CATSADGFGGPGDNEQFF
TGTGCCACCAGCGCGGACGGGTTCGGGGGCCCCGGGGACAATGAGCAGTTCTTC
>.|TRBV4-1|TRBJ1-4|14|few
CASSQAGVGEKLFF
TGCGCCAGCAGCCAAGCGGGAGTTGGTGAAAAACTGTTTTTT
>.|TRBV6-5|TRBJ2-2|13|few
CASSYSEGGELFF
TGTGCCAGCAGTTACTCGGAGGGGGGGGAGCTGTTTTTT
>.|TRBV27|TRBJ1-1|15|few
CASSPAWGRSTEAFF
TGTGCCAGCAGCCCTGCCTGGGGGCGGTCCACTGAAGCTTTCTTT
>TRBD1|TRBV27|TRBJ1-2|16|few
CASSWGQLSDWHGYTF
TGTGCCAGCAGTTGGGGACAGCTCTCAGATTGGCATGGCTACACCTTC
>.|TRBV2|TRBJ1-5|15|.
CASEPTASLNQPQHF
TGTGCCAGCGAGCCCACAGCCTCCCTCAATCAGCCCCAGCATTTT
>.|TRBV28|TRBJ2-3|13|.
CASTGRGTDTQYF
TGTGCCAGCACCGGCAGGGGCACAGATACGCAGTATTTT
>.|TRBV6-6|TRBJ1-2|13|.
CASRPQGLYGYTF
TGTGCCAGCAGACCCCAGGGCCTCTATGGCTACACCTTC
>.|TRBV30|TRBJ2-1|12|few
CAWRYGLNEQFF
TGTGCCTGGAGGTATGGGCTCAATGAGCAGTTCTTC
>.|TRBV4-3|TRBJ2-3|16|many
CASSQDDAISTDTQYF
TGCGCCAGCAGCCAAGATGATGCGATAAGCACAGATACGCAGTATTTT
>TRBD2|TRBV5-6|TRBJ2-7|14|few
CASSSGSLSYEQYF
TGTGCCAGCAGTAGCGGGAGTCTTTCCTACGAGCAGTACTTC
>TRBD1|TRBV4-3|TRBJ1-1|14|few
CASSQVQGAGEAFF
TGCGCCAGCAGCCAAGTACAGGGGGCTGGTGAAGCTTTCTTT
>.|TRBV27|TRBJ2-7|15|.
CASSLRLGGTFEQYF
TGTGCCAGCAGTTTAAGACTAGGAGGCACGTTCGAGCAGTACTTC
>TRBD1|TRBV20-1|TRBJ2-7|11|few
CSASDRDEQYF
TGCAGTGCTAGTGACAGGGACGAGCAGTACTTC
>.|TRBV27|TRBJ2-7|14|many
CASSPQTQAYEQYF
TGTGCCAGCAGTCCCCAGACCCAAGCCTACGAGCAGTACTTC
>.|TRBV6-2/TRBV6-3|TRBJ2-5|16|.
CASETPGGPPQETQYF
TGTGCCAGCGAAACTCCCGGGGGGCCCCCCCAAGAGACCCAGTACTTC
>.|TRBV7-6|TRBJ2-5|18|many
CASSLSYMGTETQETQYF
TGTGCCAGCAGCTTAAGCTATATGGGGACGGAAACCCAAGAGACCCAGTACTTC
>TRBD2|TRBV25-1|TRBJ2-1|17|.
CASSEIAVGRNYNEQFF
TGTGCCAGCAGTGAAATCGCGGTCGGGAGGAACTACAATGAGCAGTTCTTC
>TRBD1|TRBV4-3|TRBJ2-6|15|few
CAGRKDRAGANVLTF
TGCGCCGGCAGAAAGGACAGGGCTGGGGCCAACGTCCTGACTTTC
>TRBD1|TRBV27|TRBJ1-1|14|few
CASSFTGGMTEAFF
TGTGCCAGCAGTTTTACAGGGGGCATGACTGAAGCTTTCTTT
>.|TRBV12-3/TRBV12-4|TRBJ1-6|17|once
CASSPDRLLSYSSPLHF
TGTGCCAGCAGCCCCGACAGGTTGCTAAGTTACTCTTCACCCCTCCACTTT
>.|TRBV12-3/TRBV12-4|TRBJ2-1|17|.
CASSLDSRWSSYNEQFF
TGTGCCAGCAGTTTAGATAGTCGTTGGAGCTCCTACAATGAGCAGTTCTTC
>.|TRBV11-2|TRBJ1-1|14|.
CASSLAGVRTEAFF
TGTGCCAGCAGCTTAGCGGGTGTAAGGACTGAAGCTTTCTTT
>.|TRBV27|TRBJ2-2|14|few
CASSFLGATGELFF
TGTGCCAGCAGTTTCTTAGGGGCCACCGGGGAGCTGTTTTTT
>.|TRBV5-6|TRBJ1-2|16|.
CASSFSTETDRYGYTF
TGTGCCAGCAGCTTCTCGACGGAAACTGATCGCTATGGCTACACCTTC
>.|TRBV21-1|TRBJ2-1|18|.
CASSKKGEGSGAHNEQFF
TGTGCCAGCAGCAAAAAGGGGGAGGGTAGCGGGGCCCATAATGAGCAGTTCTTC
>.|TRBV4-3|TRBJ2-3|16|many
CASSQDHVQSTDTQYF
TGCGCCAGCAGCCAAGATCACGTCCAGAGCACAGATACGCAGTATTTT
>.|TRBV10-2|TRBJ2-3|15|few
CASSEEGESTDTQYF
TGCGCCAGCAGTGAGGAGGGGGAGAGCACAGATACGCAGTATTTT
>TRBD2|TRBV20-1|TRBJ2-4|16|few
CSAILRRGGPKNIQYF
TGCAGTGCTATTTTAAGGCGGGGGGGCCCCAAAAACATTCAGTACTTC
>.|TRBV19|TRBJ2-3|12|many
CASSGNPDTQYF
TGTGCCAGTAGTGGAAACCCAGATACGCAGTATTTT
>.|TRBV7-6|TRBJ1-1|12|many
CASGEGGTEAFF
TGTGCCAGCGGCGAGGGTGGCACTGAAGCTTTCTTT
>TRBD1|TRBV6-2/TRBV6-3|TRBJ2-2|14|few
CASNDRANTGELFF
TGTGCCAGTAATGACAGGGCGAACACCGGGGAGCTGTTTTTT
>.|TRBV25-1|TRBJ2-3|18|.
CASSVPLKEDRYTDTQYF
TGTGCCAGCAGTGTACCCTTAAAAGAGGACAGATACACAGATACGCAGTATTTT
>.|TRBV7-9|TRBJ2-3|16|few
CASSPRDSKTTDTQYF
TGTGCCAGCAGCCCCCGGGACTCCAAAACCACAGATACGCAGTATTTT
>.|TRBV4-3|TRBJ2-2|16|few
CASSQERSVDTGELFF
TGCGCCAGCAGCCAAGAACGGTCAGTCGACACCGGGGAGCTGTTTTTT
>.|TRBV2|TRBJ1-1|18|.
CASIEFPRATKIPSEAFF
TGTGCCAGCATAGAATTTCCCAGGGCGACTAAAATTCCCTCTGAAGCTTTCTTT
>.|TRBV28|TRBJ2-1|18|few
CASSWGLHEGSPYNEQFF
TGTGCCAGCAGCTGGGGGCTACACGAGGGAAGCCCCTACAATGAGCAGTTCTTC
>.|TRBV29-1|TRBJ1-3|12|many
CSVVNPGNTIYF
TGCAGCGTTGTTAATCCTGGAAACACCATATATTTT